The clone carrying this T cell receptor (beta chain) was observed at least ten times. This entry belongs to a study of blood T cells in healthy people across ages. Sample-barcoded 5' priming and a J-beta primer mix drove a second PCR of 7 to 11 cycles. TCRdb redid the calling of the 5' RACE reads with MiXCR, one entry per CDR3 protein. Counted here are around 900,000 distinct CDR3 sequences, 51% occurring once; the ten biggest clones make up over 20%. The ends were cut back, 1 base at V and 8 bases at J, with 11 bases in the middle. The germline V gene has CDR1 SGHDN and CDR2 FVKESK. The CDR3 spans 13 residues.

The clonotype was recovered from a woman aged 60-70 years in good health. The V gene is TRBV14, the J gene TRBJ1-2; the D is unclear. The specimen sequenced was blood. CDR3 protein: CASSQAPGLGYTF. CDR3 nucleotide sequence: TGTGCCAGCAGCCAAGCACCCGGTCTAGGCTACACCTTC.